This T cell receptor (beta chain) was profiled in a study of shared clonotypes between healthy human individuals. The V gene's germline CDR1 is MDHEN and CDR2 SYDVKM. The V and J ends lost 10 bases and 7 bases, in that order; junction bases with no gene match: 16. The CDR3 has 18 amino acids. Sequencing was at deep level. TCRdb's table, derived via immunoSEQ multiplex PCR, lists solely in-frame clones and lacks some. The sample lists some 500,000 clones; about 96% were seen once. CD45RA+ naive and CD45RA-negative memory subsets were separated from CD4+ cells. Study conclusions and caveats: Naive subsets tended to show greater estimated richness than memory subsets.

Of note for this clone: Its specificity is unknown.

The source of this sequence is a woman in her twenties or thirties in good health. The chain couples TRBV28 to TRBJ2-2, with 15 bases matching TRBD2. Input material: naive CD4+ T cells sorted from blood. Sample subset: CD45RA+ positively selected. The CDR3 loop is CATKPPTGLAGGGGELFF. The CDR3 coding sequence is TGTGCCACCAAGCCACCGACGGGACTAGCGGGAGGAGGCGGGGAGCTGTTTTTT.